The sequence of this T cell receptor beta chain was determined in a study of T-cell memory formation after mild COVID-19. Overall study context: The study found TCR clusters largely donor specific.

MiXCR was run by TCRdb on the 5' RACE reads, yielding one entry per CDR3 protein. The data contain approximately 250,000 distinct CDR3 sequences, over 15% of them singletons. From germline, CDR1 is MNHEY and CDR2 SVGAGI. CDR3 size: 14 residues. V was pared by 8 bases and J by 4 bases, with 12 bases between. This chain links TRBV6-5 with TRBJ2-6; D possibly corresponds to TRBD2 (7 bases). This clonotype was obtained from a man in his late teens or twenties who had mild COVID-19 (a few samples of this study predate the infection). Cell type and time point are not known. Material: PBMCs or a T cell subset sorted from them (not recorded which). The CDR3 sequence: CASAGASGANVLTF. The DNA for the CDR3 is TGTGCCAGCGCGGGGGCGTCAGGGGCCAACGTCCTGACTTTC.